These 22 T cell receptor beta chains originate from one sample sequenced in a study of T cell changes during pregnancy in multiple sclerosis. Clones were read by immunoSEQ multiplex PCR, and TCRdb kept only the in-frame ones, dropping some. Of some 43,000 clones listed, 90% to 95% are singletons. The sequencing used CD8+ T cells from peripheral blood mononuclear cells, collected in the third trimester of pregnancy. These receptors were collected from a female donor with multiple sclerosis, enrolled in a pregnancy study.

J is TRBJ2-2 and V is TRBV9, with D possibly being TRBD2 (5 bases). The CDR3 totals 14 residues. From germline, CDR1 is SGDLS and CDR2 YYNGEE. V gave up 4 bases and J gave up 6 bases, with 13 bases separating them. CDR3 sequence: CASSSRTVPGELFF. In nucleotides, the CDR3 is TGTGCCAGCAGCTCTCGGACTGTCCCCGGGGAGCTGTTTTTT. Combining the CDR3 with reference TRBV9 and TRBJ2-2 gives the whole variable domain DSGVTQTPKHLITATGQRVTLRCSPRSGDLSVYWYQQSLDQGLQFLIQYYNGEERAKGNILERFSAQQFPDLHSELNLSSLELGDSALYFCASSSRTVPGELFFGEGSRLTVL.

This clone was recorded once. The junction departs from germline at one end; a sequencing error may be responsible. The CDR3 is CATSPRDRYYEQYF. CDR3 nucleotides: TGTGCCACCTCACCAAGGGACAGGTACTACGAGCAGTACTTC. This chain joins TRBV18 and TRBJ2-7; TRBD1 matches 8 bases. CDR1 is KGHSH and CDR2 is LQKENI in the germline V gene. This CDR3 is 14 amino acids long.

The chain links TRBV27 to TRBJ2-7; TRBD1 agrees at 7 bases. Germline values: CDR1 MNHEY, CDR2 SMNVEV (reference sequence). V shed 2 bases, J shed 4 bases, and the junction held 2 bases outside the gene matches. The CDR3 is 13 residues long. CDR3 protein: CASSLRGPYEQYF. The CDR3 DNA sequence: TGTGCCAGCAGTTTAAGGGGGCCTTACGAGCAGTACTTC.

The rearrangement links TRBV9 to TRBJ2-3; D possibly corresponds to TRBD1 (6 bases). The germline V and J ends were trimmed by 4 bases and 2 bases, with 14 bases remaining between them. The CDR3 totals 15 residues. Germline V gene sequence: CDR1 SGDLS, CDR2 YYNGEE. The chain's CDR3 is CASSPEGEFTDTQYF. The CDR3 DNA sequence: TGTGCCAGCAGCCCCGAGGGGGAATTCACAGATACGCAGTATTTT.

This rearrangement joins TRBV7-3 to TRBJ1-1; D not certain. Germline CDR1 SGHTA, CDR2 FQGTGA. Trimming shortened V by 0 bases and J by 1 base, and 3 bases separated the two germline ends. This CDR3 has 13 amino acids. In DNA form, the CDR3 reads TGTGCCAGCAGCTTAACCGGGAACACTGAAGCTTTCTTT. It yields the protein CASSLTGNTEAFF.

CDR3 protein: CASSSPGLAGGQNNEQFF. The CDR3 DNA sequence: TGTGCCAGCAGCTCACCGGGACTAGCGGGAGGACAAAACAATGAGCAGTTCTTC. The chain couples TRBV7-9 to TRBJ2-1, with 15 positions matching TRBD2. V trimming: 4 bases; J trimming: 5 bases; junction bases outside the gene matches: 9. Germline lookup yields CDR1 SEHNR and CDR2 FQNEAQ (reference sequence). The CDR3 is 18 residues long.

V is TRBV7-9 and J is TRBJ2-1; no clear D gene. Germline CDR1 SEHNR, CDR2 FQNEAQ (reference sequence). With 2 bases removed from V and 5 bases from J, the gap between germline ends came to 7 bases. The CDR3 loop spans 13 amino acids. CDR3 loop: CASSLYSNNEQFF. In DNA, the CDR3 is TGTGCCAGCAGCTTATACTCTAACAATGAGCAGTTCTTC.

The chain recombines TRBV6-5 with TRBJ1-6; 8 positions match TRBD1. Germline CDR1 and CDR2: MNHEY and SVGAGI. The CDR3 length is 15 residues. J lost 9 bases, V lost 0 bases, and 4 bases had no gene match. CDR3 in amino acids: CASSYSTGVVSPLHF. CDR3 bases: TGTGCCAGCAGTTACTCGACAGGGGTTGTTTCACCCCTCCACTTT.

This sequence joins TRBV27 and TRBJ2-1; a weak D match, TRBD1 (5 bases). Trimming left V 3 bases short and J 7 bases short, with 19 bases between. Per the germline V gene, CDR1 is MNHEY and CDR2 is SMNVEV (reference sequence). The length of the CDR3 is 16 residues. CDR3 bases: TGTGCCAGCAGTTTGTACCCTAGTGGTAGGACAAATGAGCAGTTCTTC. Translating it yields CASSLYPSGRTNEQFF.

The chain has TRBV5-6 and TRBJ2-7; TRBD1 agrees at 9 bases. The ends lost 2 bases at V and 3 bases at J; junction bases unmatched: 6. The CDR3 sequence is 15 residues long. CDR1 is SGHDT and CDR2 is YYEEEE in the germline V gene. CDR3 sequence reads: CASSLQGAKFYEQYF. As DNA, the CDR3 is TGTGCCAGCAGCTTACAGGGGGCCAAATTCTACGAGCAGTACTTC.

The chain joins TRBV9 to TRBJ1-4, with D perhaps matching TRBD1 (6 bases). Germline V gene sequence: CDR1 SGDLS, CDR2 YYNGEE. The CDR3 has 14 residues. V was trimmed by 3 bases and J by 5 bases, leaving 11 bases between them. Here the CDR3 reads CASSDGQLNEKLFF. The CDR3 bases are TGTGCCAGCAGCGACGGACAGCTGAATGAAAAACTGTTTTTT. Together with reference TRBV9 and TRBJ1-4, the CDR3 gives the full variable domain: DSGVTQTPKHLITATGQRVTLRCSPRSGDLSVYWYQQSLDQGLQFLIQYYNGEERAKGNILERFSAQQFPDLHSELNLSSLELGDSALYFCASSDGQLNEKLFFGSGTQLSVL.

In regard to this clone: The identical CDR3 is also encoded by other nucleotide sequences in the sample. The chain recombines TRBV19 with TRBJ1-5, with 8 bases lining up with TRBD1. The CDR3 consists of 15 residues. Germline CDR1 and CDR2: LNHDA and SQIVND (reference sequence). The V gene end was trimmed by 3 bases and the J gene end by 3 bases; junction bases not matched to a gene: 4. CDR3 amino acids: CASSIGQGANQPQHF. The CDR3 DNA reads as TGTGCCAGTAGTATTGGGCAGGGGGCCAATCAGCCCCAGCATTTT.

CDR3 coding DNA: TGTGCCAGCAGTGCGACAAATACCTACGAGCAGTACTTC. Protein product: CASSATNTYEQYF. The chain uses TRBV27 and TRBJ2-7; D gene unclear. This CDR3 has 13 amino acids. V lost 5 bases and J 2 bases, leaving 10 bases between the germline ends. Germline-derived CDR1 and CDR2 are MNHEY and SMNVEV (reference sequence).

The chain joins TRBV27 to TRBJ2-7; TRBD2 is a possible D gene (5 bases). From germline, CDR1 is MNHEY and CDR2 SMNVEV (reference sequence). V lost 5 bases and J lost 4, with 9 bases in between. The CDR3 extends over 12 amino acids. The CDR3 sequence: CASSPSGYEQYF. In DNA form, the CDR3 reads TGTGCCAGCAGTCCCTCGGGGTACGAGCAGTACTTC.

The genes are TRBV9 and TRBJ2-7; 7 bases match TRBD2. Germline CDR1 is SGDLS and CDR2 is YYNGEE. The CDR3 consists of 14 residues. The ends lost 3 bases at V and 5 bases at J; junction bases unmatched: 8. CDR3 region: CASSGREGSNEQYF. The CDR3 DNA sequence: TGTGCCAGCAGCGGGAGGGAGGGCTCTAACGAGCAGTACTTC.

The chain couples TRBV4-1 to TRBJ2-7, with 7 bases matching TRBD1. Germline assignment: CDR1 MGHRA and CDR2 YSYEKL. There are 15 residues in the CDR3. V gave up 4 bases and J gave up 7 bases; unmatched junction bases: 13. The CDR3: CASSLNRQGPQEQYF. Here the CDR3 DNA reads TGCGCCAGCAGCCTTAACAGACAGGGCCCTCAAGAGCAGTACTTC.

The DNA of the CDR3 is TGTGCCAGTAGGGGGGCAGGGGGCACAGATACGCAGTATTTT. Amino acid sequence: CASRGAGGTDTQYF. V usage is TRBV19 and J usage is TRBJ2-3, with D tentatively TRBD1 (6 bases). The CDR3 is 14 residues long. The V and J ends lost 6 bases and 1 base respectively, with 11 bases between them. CDR1 is LNHDA and CDR2 is SQIVND in the germline V gene (reference sequence). Full variable domain (remainder filled in from reference TRBV19 and TRBJ2-3): DGGITQSPKYLFRKEGQNVTLSCEQNLNHDAMYWYRQDPGQGLRLIYYSQIVNDFQKGDIAEGYSVSREKKESFPLTVTSAQKNPTAFYLCASRGAGGTDTQYFGPGTRLTVL.

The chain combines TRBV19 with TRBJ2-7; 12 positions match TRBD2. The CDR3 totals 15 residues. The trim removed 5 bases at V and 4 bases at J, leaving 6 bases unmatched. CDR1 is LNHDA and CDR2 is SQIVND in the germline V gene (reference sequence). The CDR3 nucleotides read TGTGCCAGTAGTTGGACTAGCGGGAATACTTACGAGCAGTACTTC. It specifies CASSWTSGNTYEQYF.

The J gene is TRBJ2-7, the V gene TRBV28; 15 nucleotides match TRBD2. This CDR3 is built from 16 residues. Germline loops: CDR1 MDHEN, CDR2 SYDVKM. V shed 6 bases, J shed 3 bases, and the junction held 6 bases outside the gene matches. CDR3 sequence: CASSPGLAGGYYEQYF. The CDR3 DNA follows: TGTGCCAGCAGCCCCGGACTAGCGGGAGGGTACTACGAGCAGTACTTC.

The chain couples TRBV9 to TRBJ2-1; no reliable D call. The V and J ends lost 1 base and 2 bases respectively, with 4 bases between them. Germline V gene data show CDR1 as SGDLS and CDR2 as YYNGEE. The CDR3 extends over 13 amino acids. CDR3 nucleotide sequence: TGTGCCAGCAGCGTATCAACCTACAATGAGCAGTTCTTC. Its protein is CASSVSTYNEQFF.

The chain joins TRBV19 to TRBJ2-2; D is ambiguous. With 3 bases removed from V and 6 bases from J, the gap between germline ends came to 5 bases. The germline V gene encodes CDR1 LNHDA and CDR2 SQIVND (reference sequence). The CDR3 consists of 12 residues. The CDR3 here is CASSIFAGELFF. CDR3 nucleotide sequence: TGTGCCAGTAGTATTTTCGCCGGGGAGCTGTTTTTT.

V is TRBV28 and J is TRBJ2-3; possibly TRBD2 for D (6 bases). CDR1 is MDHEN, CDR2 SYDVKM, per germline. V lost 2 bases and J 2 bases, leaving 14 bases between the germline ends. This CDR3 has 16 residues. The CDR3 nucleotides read TGTGCCAGCAGTTTAAGTTGGAGGGCAGACACAGATACGCAGTATTTT. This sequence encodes CASSLSWRADTDTQYF. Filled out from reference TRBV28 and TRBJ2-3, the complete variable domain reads DVKVTQSSRYLVKRTGEKVFLECVQDMDHENMFWYRQDPGLGLRLIYFSYDVKMKEKGDIPEGYSVSREKKERFSLILESASTNQTSMYLCASSLSWRADTDTQYFGPGTRLTVL.